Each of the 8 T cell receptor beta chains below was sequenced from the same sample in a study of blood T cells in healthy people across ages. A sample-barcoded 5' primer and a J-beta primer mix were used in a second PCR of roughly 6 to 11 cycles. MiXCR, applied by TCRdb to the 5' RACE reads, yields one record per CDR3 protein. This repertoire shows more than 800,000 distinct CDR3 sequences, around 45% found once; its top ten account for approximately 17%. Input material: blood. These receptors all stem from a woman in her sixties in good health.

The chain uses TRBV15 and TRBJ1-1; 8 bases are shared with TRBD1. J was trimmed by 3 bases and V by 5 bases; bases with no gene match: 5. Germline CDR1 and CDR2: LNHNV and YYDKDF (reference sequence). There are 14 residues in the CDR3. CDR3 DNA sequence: TGTGCCACCAGCGGACACAGGGGGGACACTGAAGCTTTCTTT. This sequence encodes CATSGHRGDTEAFF.

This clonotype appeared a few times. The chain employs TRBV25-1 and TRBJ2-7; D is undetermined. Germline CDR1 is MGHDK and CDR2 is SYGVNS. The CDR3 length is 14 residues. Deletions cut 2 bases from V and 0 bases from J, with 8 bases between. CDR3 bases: TGTGCCAGCAGTGAAGTCGGCCACTCCTACGAGCAGTACTTC. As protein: CASSEVGHSYEQYF.

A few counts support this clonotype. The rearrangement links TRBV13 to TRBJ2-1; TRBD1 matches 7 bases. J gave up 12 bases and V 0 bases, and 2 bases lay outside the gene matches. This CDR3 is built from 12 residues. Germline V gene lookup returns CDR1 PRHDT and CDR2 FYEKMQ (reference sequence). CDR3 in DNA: TGTGCCAGCAGCTTAGGGGCAGGGGGGCAGTTCTTC. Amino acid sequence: CASSLGAGGQFF.

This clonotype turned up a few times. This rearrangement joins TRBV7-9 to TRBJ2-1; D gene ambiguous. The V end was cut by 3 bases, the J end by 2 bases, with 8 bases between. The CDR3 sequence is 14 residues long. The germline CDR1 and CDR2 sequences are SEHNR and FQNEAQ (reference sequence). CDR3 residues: CASSFGPTYNEQFF. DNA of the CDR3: TGTGCCAGCAGCTTTGGCCCAACCTACAATGAGCAGTTCTTC.

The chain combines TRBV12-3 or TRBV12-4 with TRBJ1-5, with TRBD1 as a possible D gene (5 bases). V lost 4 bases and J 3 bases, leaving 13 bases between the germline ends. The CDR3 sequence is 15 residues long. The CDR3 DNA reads TGTGCCAGCAGTTGGACCGGGACTCTCAATCAGCCCCAGCATTTT. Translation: CASSWTGTLNQPQHF.

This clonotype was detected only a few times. CDR3 DNA sequence: TGTGCCAGCAGTCAGGAGCGGTGGGTGGAGACCCAGTACTTC. Protein product: CASSQERWVETQYF. This rearrangement joins TRBV11-2 to TRBJ2-7; D possibly corresponds to TRBD2 (5 bases). The assigned J gene may be wrong: the sequence end matches TRBJ2-5 better. The CDR3 totals 14 residues. CDR1 is SGHAT, CDR2 FQNNGV, per germline.

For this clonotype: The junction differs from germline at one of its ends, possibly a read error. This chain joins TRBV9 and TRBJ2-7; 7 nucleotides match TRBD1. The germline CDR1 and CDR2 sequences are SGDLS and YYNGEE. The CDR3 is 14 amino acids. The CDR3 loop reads CAGSVGDRVGEQYF. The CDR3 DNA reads TGTGCCGGCAGCGTAGGAGACAGGGTGGGGGAGCAGTACTTC.

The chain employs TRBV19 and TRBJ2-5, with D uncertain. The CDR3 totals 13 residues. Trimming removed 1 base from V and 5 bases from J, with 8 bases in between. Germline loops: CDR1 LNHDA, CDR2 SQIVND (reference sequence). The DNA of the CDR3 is TGTGCCAGTAGTATAGTGATCTGGGAGACCCAGTACTTC. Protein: CASSIVIWETQYF.